The 22 T cell receptor beta chains below come from one sample, sequenced in a study of shared clonotypes between healthy human individuals. The table came from immunoSEQ multiplex PCR; TCRdb's copy has only in-frame clones and leaves some out. The table records under 2.5 million clones, under 95% of them present only once. The sequencing input was naive CD4+ T cells from PBMCs. The subset here: CD45RA+ positively selected. The receptor source for this set is a man aged 18 to 30 in good health. Some clones in this sample may be carry-over from other donors' samples.

The chain employs TRBV27 and TRBJ2-2; D is perhaps TRBD1 (6 bases). Trimming removed 2 bases from V and 5 bases from J, with 9 bases in between. This CDR3 has 14 amino acids. Germline assignment: CDR1 MNHEY and CDR2 SMNVEV (reference sequence). Here the CDR3 DNA reads TGTGCCAGCAGTTTAAACAGGGCTACCGGGGAGCTGTTTTTT. Its protein is CASSLNRATGELFF.

The gene calls are TRBV4-2 and TRBJ1-6, with D hard to call. The CDR3 contains 15 residues. Trimming shortened V by 1 base and J by 6 bases, and 10 bases separated the two germline ends. The germline gives CDR1 LGHNA, CDR2 YNFKEQ. CDR3: CASSQGREGNSPLHF. The CDR3 bases are TGTGCCAGCAGCCAAGGTAGAGAGGGTAATTCACCCCTCCACTTT.

This chain links TRBV7-3 with TRBJ2-1, with D possibly matching TRBD2 (5 bases). V was clipped by 1 base and J by 6 bases, with 19 bases between them. The germline V gene encodes CDR1 SGHTA and CDR2 FQGTGA. CDR3 length equals 17 residues. For the CDR3, the DNA is TGTGCCAGCAGCTTAATAGCTTCGGCTAGACGGGGCAATGAGCAGTTCTTC. Translating it yields CASSLIASARRGNEQFF.

The chain couples TRBV29-1 to TRBJ2-5; 7 positions match TRBD2. Germline CDR1 reads SQVTM; CDR2 reads ANQGSEA. The CDR3 is 16 residues long. With V trimmed by 6 bases and J by 5 bases, 18 bases remained unmatched. CDR3 sequence (DNA): TGCAGCGTCATACTCCGGGGGGTTGCGATTTTGGAGACCCAGTACTTC. Translated, it gives CSVILRGVAILETQYF.

This sequence joins TRBV11-1 and TRBJ2-3, with 8 bases that match TRBD1. This CDR3 comprises 12 residues. Germline V CDR1 and CDR2: SGHAT, FQDESV (reference sequence). The junction had 6 bases not matched to a gene; V was cut back by 6 bases and J by 10 bases. The CDR3 loop is CASSGGQAAQYF. The CDR3 DNA reads TGTGCCAGCAGTGGGGGACAGGCTGCGCAGTATTTT.

This sequence joins TRBV5-1 and TRBJ2-2; TRBD1 matches at 9 bases. Germline V gene lookup returns CDR1 SGHRS and CDR2 YFSETQ. Losses at the gene ends were 7 bases for V and 6 bases for J; bases not matched to a gene: 7. The CDR3 consists of 14 residues. The DNA for the CDR3 is TGCGCCAGCGGACAGGGGATTTCAGCCGGGGAGCTGTTTTTT. It specifies CASGQGISAGELFF.

This chain uses TRBV11-1 with TRBJ1-3, with no clear D. CDR1 is SGHAT, CDR2 FQDESV, per germline (reference sequence). Trimming took 0 bases from V and 0 from J, leaving 6 bases between them. The CDR3 runs to 15 residues. The CDR3 coding sequence is TGTGCCAGCAGCTTAGCAGGGAGCTCTGGAAACACCATATATTTT. Amino acids: CASSLAGSSGNTIYF.

The chain combines TRBV6-1 with TRBJ1-2; 10 bases align to TRBD1. The J segment lost 7 bases and the V segment lost 4 bases, leaving 9 bases of the junction unmatched. The germline gives CDR1 MNHNS, CDR2 SASEGT. The CDR3 is 15 amino acids. The CDR3 nucleotides read TGTGCCAGCAGTGTGACAGGGGGCGGAGAAGGTGGCTACACCTTC. The encoded protein is CASSVTGGGEGGYTF.

This clone has just one count. This chain links TRBV18 with TRBJ2-4; D possibly corresponds to TRBD1 (6 bases). This CDR3 comprises 17 residues. The germline V and J ends were trimmed by 6 bases and 0 bases, with 18 bases remaining between them. Germline CDR1 and CDR2: KGHSH and LQKENI. Here the CDR3 DNA reads TGTGCCAGCTCTCTCAGATCCAGGGGCCTAGCCAAAAACATTCAGTACTTC. The encoded protein is CASSLRSRGLAKNIQYF.

CDR3 in DNA: TGTGCCAGCAGTCACCCGGGACAGGGGGCGAACGGGGAGCTGTTTTTT. Its protein product is CASSHPGQGANGELFF. The rearrangement links TRBV6-6 to TRBJ2-2; 12 bases match TRBD1. The germline V gene encodes CDR1 MNHNY and CDR2 SVGAGI (reference sequence). V lost 5 bases and J lost 7; bases outside the gene matches: 8. The CDR3 contains 16 residues.

This chain joins TRBV29-1 and TRBJ2-1; unclear D gene. Trimming stripped 7 bases from V and 4 bases from J, with 8 bases between. The CDR3 is 11 residues long. CDR1 is SQVTM, CDR2 ANQGSEA, per germline. The CDR3 spells CSASLYNEQFF. DNA for the CDR3: TGCAGCGCTTCCCTATACAATGAGCAGTTCTTC.

The chain employs TRBV28 and TRBJ1-5, with D unclear. The CDR3 contains 13 residues. Germline values: CDR1 MDHEN, CDR2 SYDVKM. With 5 bases removed from V and 9 bases from J, the gap between germline ends came to 14 bases. The CDR3 nucleotides are TGTGCCAGCAGTCCCCCACCCGAGGGGCCCCAGCATTTT. It yields the protein CASSPPPEGPQHF. The full variable domain, its missing parts supplied by reference TRBV28 and TRBJ1-5, is DVKVTQSSRYLVKRTGEKVFLECVQDMDHENMFWYRQDPGLGLRLIYFSYDVKMKEKGDIPEGYSVSREKKERFSLILESASTNQTSMYLCASSPPPEGPQHFGDGTRLSIL.

This clone was detected only once. This chain connects TRBV5-1 to TRBJ2-5; D ambiguous. V was trimmed by 1 base and J by 5 bases, leaving 18 bases between them. The CDR3 runs to 16 residues. Germline lookup yields CDR1 SGHRS and CDR2 YFSETQ. Here the CDR3 reads CASSLFEVPSRETQYF. Written as DNA, the CDR3 is TGCGCCAGCAGCTTGTTCGAGGTCCCAAGTAGGGAGACCCAGTACTTC.

The CDR3, as DNA: TGTGCCAGTAGTATGCAGGGAGCCAGTTATTTT. This sequence encodes CASSMQGASYF. The chain has TRBV19 and TRBJ2-3; perhaps D is TRBD1 or TRBD2 (5 bases each). The CDR3 totals 11 residues. CDR1 LNHDA and CDR2 SQIVND come from the germline V gene (reference sequence). The ends were cut back, 3 bases at V and 15 bases at J, with 13 bases in the middle. Together with reference TRBV19 and TRBJ2-3, the CDR3 gives the full variable domain: DGGITQSPKYLFRKEGQNVTLSCEQNLNHDAMYWYRQDPGQGLRLIYYSQIVNDFQKGDIAEGYSVSREKKESFPLTVTSAQKNPTAFYLCASSMQGASYFGPGTRLTVL.

V is TRBV14 and J is TRBJ1-1; no definite D call. CDR3 length equals 17 residues. V lost 1 base and J 5 bases, leaving 20 bases between the germline ends. Germline V gene lookup returns CDR1 SGHDN and CDR2 FVKESK. CDR3 in amino acids: CASSQGSRRLGWTEAFF. The CDR3 coding sequence is TGTGCCAGCAGCCAAGGAAGTAGAAGGTTGGGATGGACTGAAGCTTTCTTT.

The V call is TRBV9, the J call TRBJ1-6, with D maybe TRBD1 (6 bases). The germline V gene has CDR1 SGDLS and CDR2 YYNGEE. Trimming took off 4 bases at V and 7 bases at J, with 12 bases between the two ends. The CDR3 sequence is 14 residues long. The DNA for the CDR3 is TGTGCCAGCAGCCGGGGGCTGGCGAATTCACCCCTCCACTTT. This translates into CASSRGLANSPLHF.

This chain links TRBV5-5 with TRBJ2-7; D perhaps matches TRBD1 (6 bases). V was pared by 5 bases and J by 1 base, with 13 bases between. CDR1 and CDR2 (germline): SGHKS, YYEKEE (reference sequence). This CDR3 is built from 14 residues. The CDR3 here is CASSPGHQSYEQYF. CDR3 DNA sequence: TGTGCCAGCAGTCCGGGACACCAGTCCTACGAGCAGTACTTC.

The chain carries TRBV28 and TRBJ1-4; D possibly corresponds to TRBD1 (5 bases). The germline V and J ends were trimmed by 1 base and 2 bases, with 11 bases remaining between them. Germline CDR1 and CDR2: MDHEN and SYDVKM. The CDR3 totals 16 residues. The CDR3 bases are TGTGCCAGCAGTTTATTTTGGGGCGGTACTAATGAAAAACTGTTTTTT. As protein: CASSLFWGGTNEKLFF. The full variable domain, rest sourced from reference TRBV28 and TRBJ1-4, is DVKVTQSSRYLVKRTGEKVFLECVQDMDHENMFWYRQDPGLGLRLIYFSYDVKMKEKGDIPEGYSVSREKKERFSLILESASTNQTSMYLCASSLFWGGTNEKLFFGSGTQLSVL.

CDR3 bases: TGTGCCAGCAGCTTGTCCGGGAGCACAGATACGCAGTATTTT. Encoded protein: CASSLSGSTDTQYF. The chain links TRBV5-6 to TRBJ2-3; D gene ambiguous. V was cut by 1 base and J by 0 bases, with 6 bases left in between. The CDR3 is made up of 14 amino acids. Germline V gives CDR1 SGHDT, CDR2 YYEEEE.

The gene calls are TRBV4-3 and TRBJ2-1, with D maybe TRBD2 (7 bases). The CDR3 is made up of 19 amino acids. The germline gives CDR1 LGHNA, CDR2 YSLEER. The V gene lost 0 bases and the J gene lost 5 bases, with 23 bases spanning the gap. Written as DNA, the CDR3 is TGCGCCAGCAGCCAAGAACTATCCCCTTGGGGGAGGGGGGACAATGAGCAGTTCTTC. This codes for CASSQELSPWGRGDNEQFF.

This clone appeared a single time. The chain employs TRBV14 and TRBJ2-6, with 7 bases aligning to TRBD1. The CDR3 loop spans 18 amino acids. Trimming removed 0 bases from V and 2 bases from J; junction bases left unmatched: 7. From germline, CDR1 is SGHDN and CDR2 FVKESK. CDR3 in DNA: TGTGCCAGCAGCCAAGACCGGGACAGCGGCACTGGGGCCAACGTCCTGACTTTC. Translating it yields CASSQDRDSGTGANVLTF.

The chain recombines TRBV19 with TRBJ2-7; 9 positions match TRBD1. V dropped 9 bases and J dropped 3; count of bases not matched to a gene: 9. This CDR3 has 14 amino acids. The germline gives CDR1 LNHDA, CDR2 SQIVND (reference sequence). DNA of the CDR3: TGTGCCAGCTCGCGGACAGGGGACCTCTACGAGCAGTACTTC. This codes for CASSRTGDLYEQYF.